This entry describes one T cell receptor beta chain. This specimen belongs to a study of blood T cell repertoires in COVID-19. Background on the study: Nucleic acid was either cDNA or gDNA, and it came from T cells, B-cell-depleted T cells, or PBMCs.

Individuals aged roughly 18 to 95 years were recruited from 20 to 25 US areas. Participant-given clinical history determined each cohort assignment. As processed by the authors: Reference gene primer amplification gave estimated nucleated cell counts. Produced via immunoSEQ multiplex PCR; TCRdb's table is partial and in-frame only. V, J and clone size are those of that table, while D and trimming were read from the DNA. The sample yields over 350,000 clones, more than 75% seen once. Trimming took 4 bases from V and 4 from J; bases not matched to a gene: 8. Germline V gene sequence: CDR1 MRHNA, CDR2 SNTAGT. This CDR3 region has 15 residues.

The source is a woman aged 25 to 45 with acute COVID-19. The sequenced sample consisted of PBMCs or T cells enriched from blood (not recorded which). The chain couples TRBV6-4 to TRBJ1-1; 8 bases map to TRBD1. Here the CDR3 reads CASSVEDREGTEAFF. In DNA, the CDR3 is TGTGCCAGCAGTGTTGAGGACAGGGAAGGCACTGAAGCTTTCTTT.